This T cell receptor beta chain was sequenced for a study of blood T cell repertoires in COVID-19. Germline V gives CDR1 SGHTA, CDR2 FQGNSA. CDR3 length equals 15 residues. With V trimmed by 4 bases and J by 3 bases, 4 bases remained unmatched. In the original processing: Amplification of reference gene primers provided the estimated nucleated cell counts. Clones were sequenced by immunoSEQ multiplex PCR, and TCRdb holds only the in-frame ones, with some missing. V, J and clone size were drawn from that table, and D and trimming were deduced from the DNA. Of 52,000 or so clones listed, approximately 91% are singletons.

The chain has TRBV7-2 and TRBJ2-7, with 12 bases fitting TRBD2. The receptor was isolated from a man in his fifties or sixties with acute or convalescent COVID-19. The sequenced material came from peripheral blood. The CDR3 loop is CASSWTSGIGYEQYF. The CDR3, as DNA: TGTGCCAGCAGCTGGACTAGCGGGATAGGCTACGAGCAGTACTTC.